The clone carrying this TCR beta chain has just a few counts. No antigen is known for it. This sample was taken from a study of beta chain features in type 1 diabetes. For the study at large: Cells sorted and examined across all samples totaled approximately 100,000,000.

General observations from the study: Whether TCRB rearrangement is influenced by HLA type went unresolved here. VDJ junctions in type 1 diabetes patients carried more deletions and fewer insertions. There was a moderate but significant shortening of TCRB CDR3s in all four CD4+ subsets of Type 1 diabetes patients.

Germline V gives CDR1 SGHNT, CDR2 YYREEE (reference sequence). The CDR3 extends over 16 amino acids. Between the trimmed V and J ends, which lost 4 bases and 0 bases, there was a span of 11 bases. All of the isolated RNA was reverse transcribed, so expressed TCRB transcripts were sequenced. Sequencing of naive, central memory and regulatory T cell samples gave an average of roughly 3.5 million reads. Some clones are missing from TCRdb's copy, which holds only in-frame ones; the method was immunoSEQ multiplex PCR. Among 600,000 to 700,000 clones listed, 12% were seen once. Sequenced sample: naive CD4+ T cells from blood. V usage is TRBV5-4 and J usage is TRBJ2-6; no clear D gene. This TCR was recovered from a man aged 30-40 years with type 1 diabetes. The CDR3 bases are TGTGCCAGCAGCCGAAATTATCACTCTGGGGCCAACGTCCTGACTTTC. Translation: CASSRNYHSGANVLTF.